Below are 3 T cell receptor beta chains sequenced from a single sample in a study of cytomegalovirus exposure and HLA in healthy donors. Some clones are missing from TCRdb's copy, which holds only in-frame ones; the method was immunoSEQ multiplex PCR. The data show tens of thousands of clones, 93% seen once. The sequencing input was PBMCs. The origin of the receptors is a woman aged 25 to 39 in good health and CMV-seronegative.

V usage is TRBV2 and J usage is TRBJ2-1; D not resolved. The germline gives CDR1 SNHLY, CDR2 FYNNEI. With 10 bases removed from V and 6 bases from J, the gap between germline ends came to 10 bases. This CDR3 is 11 amino acids long. For the CDR3, the DNA is TGTGCCACGGAGTTCGGCAATGAGCAGTTCTTC. It is translated as CATEFGNEQFF.

The chain recombines TRBV4-3 with TRBJ2-2; weak D call: TRBD2 (5 bases). The length of the CDR3 is 16 residues. Looked up from germline, CDR1 is LGHNA and CDR2 is YSLEER. V was clipped by 2 bases and J by 1 base, with 11 bases between them. CDR3 amino acids: CASSQRESVNTGELFF. DNA for the CDR3: TGCGCCAGCAGCCAAAGGGAGTCGGTGAACACCGGGGAGCTGTTTTTT.

This clone was seen just once. The rearrangement links TRBV7-2 to TRBJ1-2; 8 nucleotides line up with TRBD1. The germline gives CDR1 SGHTA, CDR2 FQGNSA. The V gene end was trimmed by 0 bases and the J gene end by 0 bases; junction bases not matched to a gene: 6. The CDR3 sequence is 17 residues long. The CDR3 nucleotides read TGTGCCAGCAGCTTAGCCCGACAGGGGAGAGCTAACTATGGCTACACCTTC. This translates into CASSLARQGRANYGYTF.